This T cell receptor beta chain stems from a study of identical twins (TCRdb year 2016). For the study in its entirety: The study deep-sequenced TCR alpha and beta repertoires from monozygotic twins, unrelated adults of various ages and cord blood to test whether fetal clonotypes persist. To rule out contamination, the twin experiments were replicated at different times with different library preparation protocols. Paper-wide results and their limitations: Fewer insertions were carried by abundant cord blood beta clonotypes, a similar but weaker trend appeared in young adult naive repertoires, and no such trend appeared in memory repertoires. Invariant T cells such as MAIT and iNKT could partly confound zero-insertion analyses, though diverse VJ usage argued against this for most clonotypes. Compared with coincidental sharing between unrelated individuals, an excess of low generation-probability sequences was observed among out-of-frame TCR alpha sequences shared between twins. Conclusions relied on cross-sectional statistical analysis, since the same donors could not be followed over many years. A weaker excess of twin sharing was found in beta out-of-frame sequences because the signal-to-noise ratio was lowered by fewer shared sequences. In monozygotic twins, recombination models systematically underestimated out-of-frame TCR alpha sharing, but the models matched the sharing seen between unrelated individuals.

To prepare the library, 5' RACE was applied. Sequencing used an Illumina HiSeq 2000. Template switching added a universal primer binding site, and the final cDNA carried a unique molecular identifier that allowed TCR cDNA molecules to be counted accurately. Specific primers in the conserved constant-segment region were used to synthesize first-strand cDNA for TCR alpha and beta chains. To control for contamination, each cDNA library was double barcoded with a SMART-Mk sample barcode plus Illumina barcodes. Two successive PCR steps introduced TruSeq adapter sequences along with Illumina sample barcodes. Sequencing of the TCR alpha and beta cDNA libraries was done on the Illumina HiSeq platform using custom primers. The source study handled its data this way. Unique molecular identifiers were extracted from raw reads with MiGEC, and CDR3 positions were determined with MiXCR. Recombination models were inferred per individual with the repgenHMM and IGoR tools using an EM algorithm. Shared clonotype analysis was performed with the tcR package in R, normalizing sharing by the product of cloneset sizes. To study raw recombination free of thymic and clonal selection effects, out-of-frame nonproductive sequences were analyzed. The public sequencing data were trimmed at Q25 with fastp and processed into clonotypes with MiXCR by TCRdb, which kept only in-frame beta chains. CDR3 protein sequences are deduplicated, and each keeps its most common genes and DNA. The V and J calls were determined by TCRdb, not by the authors. Present in this sample are 350,000 to 450,000 distinct CDR3 sequences, less than 20% of which were seen just once. Around 12% of the sample lies in the top ten.

With respect to this clonotype: It has no known antigen specificity. Per-nucleotide qualities are absent, and no much larger clonotype sits a single base away.

There are 14 amino acids in the CDR3, from cysteine to phenylalanine inclusive. Here the CDR3 DNA is all that survives: 42 bases in frame from base 1. In the germline V gene (reference sequence), CDR1 corresponds to DFQATT and CDR2 to SNEGSKA. Deletion took 3 bases off V and 4 bases off J, with a span of 15 bases between the germline ends. All donors were healthy Caucasians. The study also sequenced three unrelated non-twin adults: a male aged 18 to 30, a male aged 50 to 59 and a female aged 50 to 59. Miltenyi CD45RO+ enrichment and human naive T-cell isolation kits were used to isolate memory (CD45RO+) and naive T cells from PBMC.

The specimen sequenced was naive T cells sorted from blood. The sample's cell subset or site label is to be understood as: cells isolated with a human naive T-cell isolation kit. This TCR derives from a man in his fifties or sixties in good health. The sequence is built from TRBV20-1 and TRBJ1-1; no D gene call is confident. The DNA reads as follows: TGCAGTGCTAGGCCCGGAGGAGGGATCACTGAAGCTTTCTTT. Its protein product is CSARPGGGITEAFF.